The rows below give T cell receptor beta chains drawn from one sample of a study of blood T cell repertoires in COVID-19. The protocol was immunoSEQ multiplex PCR, while the TCRdb copy is restricted to in-frame clones and leaves out a portion. The table lists 150,000 to 250,000 clones, 80% to 90% of them singletons, with approximately 12% in the top ten. Sequencing was done on a sample of PBMCs or T cells enriched from blood (not recorded which). The receptor set was obtained from a middle-aged man who had recovered from COVID-19. Both conserved end residues are part of each CDR3. A D gene is named only where the DNA matches it firmly. Rows give clone size only sometimes, using once, few, many, or a class for an expanded clone.

.,TRBJ1-5,.,TRBV5-6,CASSLTGILSNQPQHF,TGTGCCAGCAGCTTGACAGGGATCCTTAGCAATCAGCCCCAGCATTTT
.,TRBJ1-6,.,TRBV28,CASSRVDNSPLHF,TGTGCCAGCAGCCGCGTTGATAATTCACCCCTCCACTTT
.,TRBJ2-1,.,TRBV5-1,CASSAGGTESEQFF,TGCGCCAGCAGCGCCGGCGGGACCGAGAGCGAGCAGTTCTTC
.,TRBJ1-1,many,TRBV4-3,CASSQASLWTGRRTRTEAFF,TGCGCCAGCAGCCAAGCTAGCCTTTGGACTGGGCGCAGGACCCGCACTGAAGCTTTCTTT
.,TRBJ1-6,once,TRBV7-9,CASSQTGSRSPLHF,TGTGCCAGCAGCCAAACAGGGTCTCGTTCACCCCTCCACTTT
TRBD2,TRBJ2-5,few,TRBV27,CASSLSFPLAGGGEETQYF,TGTGCCAGCAGTTTATCGTTTCCCCTAGCGGGAGGAGGAGAAGAGACCCAGTACTTC
TRBD2,TRBJ2-4,.,TRBV10-3,CAISGRAGVSWDIQYF,TGTGCCATCAGTGGGCGAGCGGGAGTCTCATGGGACATTCAGTACTTC
.,TRBJ1-2,.,TRBV4-3,CASSQDQASYGYTF,TGCGCCAGCAGCCAAGATCAAGCGTCCTATGGCTACACCTTC
.,TRBJ1-2,.,TRBV12-3/TRBV12-4,CASSSGLYGYTF,TGTGCCAGCAGCTCAGGCCTCTATGGCTACACCTTC
TRBD1,TRBJ1-2,.,TRBV6-5,CASSFLPGQGAPGYTF,TGTGCCAGCAGTTTTCTCCCGGGACAGGGGGCGCCCGGCTACACCTTC
.,TRBJ2-7,.,TRBV27,CASSPRGTYEQYF,TGTGCCAGCAGCCCAAGAGGTACCTACGAGCAGTACTTC
TRBD2,TRBJ2-3,once,TRBV4-3,CASSQETSRDTQYF,TGCGCCAGCAGCCAAGAGACTAGCAGGGATACGCAGTATTTT
TRBD1,TRBJ1-5,.,TRBV19,CASSSPGQGRQPQHF,TGTGCCAGTAGTTCCCCGGGACAGGGACGACAGCCCCAGCATTTT
.,TRBJ1-1,.,TRBV2,CASSEEARAEAFF,TGTGCCAGCAGTGAGGAGGCAAGGGCTGAAGCTTTCTTT
.,TRBJ2-1,.,TRBV10-3,CAIGPGGVGGNEQFF,TGTGCCATCGGTCCAGGAGGGGTCGGGGGCAATGAGCAGTTCTTC
.,TRBJ1-6,.,TRBV2,CASRLGTYYNSPLHF,TGTGCCAGCAGACTCGGGACATATTATAATTCACCCCTCCACTTT